This TCR beta chain was recovered during a study of PD-L1 blockade in urothelial cancer. The wider study: Blood-derived samples held a median around 140,000 T cells.

CDR3 length equals 15 residues. Germline V gives CDR1 SGHAT, CDR2 FQNNGV. Trimming cost V 5 bases and J 1 base, with 11 bases left between them. Time point of the sample: pretreatment peripheral blood. Pretreatment and on-treatment blood mononuclear cell samples were taken, totaling between 1 and 8 time points per patient. Each PCR had synthetic TCR analog templates added to it as a spike-in. Measured with immunoSEQ multiplex PCR; TCRdb has only the in-frame clones, and not every one. Here the sample spans about 63,000 clones, roughly 76% being singletons. The rearrangement joins TRBV11-2 to TRBJ2-2; a weak D match, TRBD1 (6 bases). The origin of this receptor is a man aged 65 to 85 with urothelial cancer. This specimen consisted of PBMCs, obtained around atezolizumab (anti-PD-L1) treatment. The CDR3 nucleotides are TGTGCCAGCAGCCTACAAGGGGGGAACACCGGGGAGCTGTTTTTT. Translation: CASSLQGGNTGELFF.